This T cell receptor beta chain was recovered during a study of cytomegalovirus exposure and HLA in healthy donors. V lost 5 bases and J 4 bases, leaving 17 bases between the germline ends. Germline CDR1 reads MNHEY; CDR2 reads SMNVEV (reference sequence). This CDR3 comprises 16 residues. This PCR relied on a set of 60 Vbeta primers and 13 Jbeta primers. Measured with immunoSEQ multiplex PCR; TCRdb has only the in-frame clones, and not every one. The table shows 100,000 to 150,000 clones, with around 74% occurring only once. This clone was seen a handful of times. Sequencing used PBMCs. The chain couples TRBV27 to TRBJ2-2; D might be TRBD2 (7 bases). The clonotype comes from a man in his forties in good health and CMV-seropositive. The chain's CDR3 is CASSRGGAGVTGELFF. Here the CDR3 DNA reads TGTGCCAGCAGTAGAGGGGGGGCTGGGGTCACCGGGGAGCTGTTTTTT.